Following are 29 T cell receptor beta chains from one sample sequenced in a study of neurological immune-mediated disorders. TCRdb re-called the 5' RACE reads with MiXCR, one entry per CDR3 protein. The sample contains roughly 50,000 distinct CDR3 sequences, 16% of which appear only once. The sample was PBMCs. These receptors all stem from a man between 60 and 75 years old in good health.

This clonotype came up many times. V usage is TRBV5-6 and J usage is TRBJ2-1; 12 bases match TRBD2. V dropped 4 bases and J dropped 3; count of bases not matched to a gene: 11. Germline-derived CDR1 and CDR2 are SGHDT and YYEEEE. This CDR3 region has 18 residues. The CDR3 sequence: CASSLRTSGIGSYNEQFF. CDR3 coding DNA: TGTGCCAGCAGCCTAAGGACTAGCGGGATAGGCAGCTACAATGAGCAGTTCTTC.

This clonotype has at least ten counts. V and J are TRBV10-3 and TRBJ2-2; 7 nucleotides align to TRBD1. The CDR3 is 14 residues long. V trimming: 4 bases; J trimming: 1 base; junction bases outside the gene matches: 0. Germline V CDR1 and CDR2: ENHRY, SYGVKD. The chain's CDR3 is CAISGDRNTGELFF. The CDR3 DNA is TGTGCCATCAGTGGGGACAGGAACACCGGGGAGCTGTTTTTT.

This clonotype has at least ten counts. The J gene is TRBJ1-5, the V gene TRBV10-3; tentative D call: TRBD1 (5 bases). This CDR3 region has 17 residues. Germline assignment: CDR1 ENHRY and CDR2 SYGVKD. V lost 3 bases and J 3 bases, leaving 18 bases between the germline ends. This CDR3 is CAISDRVTRGDNQPQHF. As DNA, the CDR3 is TGTGCCATCAGTGACCGGGTGACCCGAGGGGACAATCAGCCCCAGCATTTT.

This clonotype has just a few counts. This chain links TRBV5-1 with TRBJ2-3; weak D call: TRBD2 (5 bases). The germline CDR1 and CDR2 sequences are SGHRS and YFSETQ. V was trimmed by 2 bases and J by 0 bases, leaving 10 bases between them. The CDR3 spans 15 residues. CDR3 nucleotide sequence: TGCGCCAGCAGCTTCGGGGAGACTAGCACAGATACGCAGTATTTT. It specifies CASSFGETSTDTQYF.

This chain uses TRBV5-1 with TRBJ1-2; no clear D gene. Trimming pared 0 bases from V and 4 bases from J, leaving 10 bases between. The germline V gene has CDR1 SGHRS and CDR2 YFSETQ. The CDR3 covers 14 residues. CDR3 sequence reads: CASSLDRVIYGYTF. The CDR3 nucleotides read TGCGCCAGCAGCTTGGACAGAGTAATCTATGGCTACACCTTC.

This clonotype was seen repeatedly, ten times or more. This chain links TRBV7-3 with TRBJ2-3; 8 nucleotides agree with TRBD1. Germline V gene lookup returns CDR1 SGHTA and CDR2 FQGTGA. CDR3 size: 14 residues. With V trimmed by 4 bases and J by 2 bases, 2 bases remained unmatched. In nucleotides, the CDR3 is TGTGCCAGCAGCTCGGGACAGGACACAGATACGCAGTATTTT. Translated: CASSSGQDTDTQYF. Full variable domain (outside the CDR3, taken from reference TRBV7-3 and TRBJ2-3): GAGVSQTPSNKVTEKGKYVELRCDPISGHTALYWYRQSLGQGPEFLIYFQGTGAADDSGLPNDRFFAVRPEGSVSTLKIQRTERGDSAVYLCASSSGQDTDTQYFGPGTRLTVL.

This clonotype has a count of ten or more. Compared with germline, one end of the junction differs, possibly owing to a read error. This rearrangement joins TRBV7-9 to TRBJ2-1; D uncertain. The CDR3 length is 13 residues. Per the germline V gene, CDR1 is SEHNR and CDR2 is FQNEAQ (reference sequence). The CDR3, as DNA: TGTGCCAGCAGCCCAACCCCCTACATTGAGCAGTTCTTC. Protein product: CASSPTPYIEQFF.

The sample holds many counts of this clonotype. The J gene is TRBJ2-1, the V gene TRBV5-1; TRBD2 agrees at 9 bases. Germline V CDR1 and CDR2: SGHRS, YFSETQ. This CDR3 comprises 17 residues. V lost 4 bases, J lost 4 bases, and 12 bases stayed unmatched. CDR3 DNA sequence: TGCGCCAGCAGCGTCGCGCCGACTAGCGGAGCGTACAATGAGCAGTTCTTC. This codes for CASSVAPTSGAYNEQFF.

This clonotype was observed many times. The CDR3 sequence is CASTPGLGFYNEQFF. Here the CDR3 DNA reads TGTGCCAGCACCCCGGGACTAGGTTTCTACAATGAGCAGTTCTTC. This rearrangement joins TRBV6-5 to TRBJ2-1; 8 bases map to TRBD2. V trimming: 7 bases; J trimming: 3 bases; junction bases outside the gene matches: 8. Germline V gives CDR1 MNHEY, CDR2 SVGAGI. This CDR3 has 15 amino acids.

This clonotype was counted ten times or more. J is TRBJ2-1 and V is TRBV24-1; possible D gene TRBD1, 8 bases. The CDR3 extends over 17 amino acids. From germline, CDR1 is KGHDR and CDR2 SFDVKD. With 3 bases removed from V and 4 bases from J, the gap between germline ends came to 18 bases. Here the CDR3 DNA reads TGTGCCACCAGTGATACCAGGGGGCGGGAGAGGTACAATGAGCAGTTCTTC. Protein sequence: CATSDTRGRERYNEQFF.

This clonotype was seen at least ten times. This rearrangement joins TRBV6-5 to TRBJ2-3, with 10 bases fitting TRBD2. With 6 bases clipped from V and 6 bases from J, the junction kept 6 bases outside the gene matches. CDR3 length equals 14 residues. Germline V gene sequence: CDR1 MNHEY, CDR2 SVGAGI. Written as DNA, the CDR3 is TGTGCCAGCAGGGCAGCGGGAGGGTGGGATACGCAGTATTTT. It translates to CASRAAGGWDTQYF.

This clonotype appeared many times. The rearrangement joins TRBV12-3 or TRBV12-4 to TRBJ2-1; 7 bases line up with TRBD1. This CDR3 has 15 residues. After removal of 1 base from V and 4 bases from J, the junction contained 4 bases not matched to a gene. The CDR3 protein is CASSLGQGFYNEQFF. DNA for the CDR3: TGTGCCAGCAGTTTAGGACAGGGATTTTACAATGAGCAGTTCTTC.

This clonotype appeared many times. The CDR3 sequence: CASSLRTSGRATYEQYF. The DNA for the CDR3 is TGCGCCAGCAGCCTTAGGACTAGCGGGAGGGCAACCTACGAGCAGTACTTC. This chain uses TRBV4-1 with TRBJ2-7; 15 bases match TRBD2. V dropped 4 bases and J dropped 2; count of bases not matched to a gene: 6. The CDR3 is 17 amino acids. Germline lookup yields CDR1 MGHRA and CDR2 YSYEKL.

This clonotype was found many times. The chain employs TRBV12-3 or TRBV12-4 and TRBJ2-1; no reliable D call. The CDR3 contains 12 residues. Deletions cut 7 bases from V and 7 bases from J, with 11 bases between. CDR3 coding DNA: TGTGCCAGCACCATGGGTAGGAATGAGCAGTTCTTC. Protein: CASTMGRNEQFF.

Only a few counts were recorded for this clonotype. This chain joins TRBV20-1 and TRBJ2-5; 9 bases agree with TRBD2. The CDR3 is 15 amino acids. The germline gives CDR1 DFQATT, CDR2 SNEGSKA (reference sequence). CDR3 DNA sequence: TGCAGCCCTCTTCCTGGACTAGCGCTTCAAGAGACCCAGTACTTC. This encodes CSPLPGLALQETQYF.

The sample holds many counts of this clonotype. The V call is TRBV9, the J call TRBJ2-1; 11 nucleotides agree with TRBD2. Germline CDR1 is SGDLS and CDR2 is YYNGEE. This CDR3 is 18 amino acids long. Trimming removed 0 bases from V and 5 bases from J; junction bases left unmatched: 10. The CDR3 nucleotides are TGTGCCAGCAGCGTAGGATATCCGGGACTAGCGGATGACAATGAGCAGTTCTTC. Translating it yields CASSVGYPGLADDNEQFF.

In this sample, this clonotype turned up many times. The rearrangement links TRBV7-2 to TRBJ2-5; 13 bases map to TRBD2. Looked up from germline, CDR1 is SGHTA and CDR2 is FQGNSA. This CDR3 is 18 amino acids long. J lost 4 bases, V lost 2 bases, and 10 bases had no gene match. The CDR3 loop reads CASSLLRATSGRRETQYF. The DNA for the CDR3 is TGTGCCAGCAGCTTACTTAGGGCGACTAGCGGGAGGAGAGAGACCCAGTACTTC.

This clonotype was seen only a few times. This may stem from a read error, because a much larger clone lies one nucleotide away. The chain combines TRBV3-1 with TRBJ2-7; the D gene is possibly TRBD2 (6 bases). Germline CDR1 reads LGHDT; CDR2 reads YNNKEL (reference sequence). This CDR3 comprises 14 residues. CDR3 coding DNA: TGTGCCAGCAACCAAGCCGGGAGTAGGTACGAGCAGTACTTC. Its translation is CASNQAGSRYEQYF.

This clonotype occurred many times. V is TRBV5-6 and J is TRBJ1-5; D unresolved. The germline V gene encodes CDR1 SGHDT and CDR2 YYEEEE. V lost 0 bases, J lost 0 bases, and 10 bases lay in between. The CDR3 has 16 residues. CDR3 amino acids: CASSLALGGSNQPQHF. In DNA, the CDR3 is TGTGCCAGCAGCTTGGCCCTCGGAGGTAGCAATCAGCCCCAGCATTTT.

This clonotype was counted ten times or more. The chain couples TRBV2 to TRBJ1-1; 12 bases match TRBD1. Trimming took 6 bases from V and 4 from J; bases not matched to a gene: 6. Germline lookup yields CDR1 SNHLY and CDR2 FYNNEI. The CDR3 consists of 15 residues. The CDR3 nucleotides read TGTGCCAGCAGGGTCCCGGGACAGGGGGCCACTGAAGCTTTCTTT. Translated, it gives CASRVPGQGATEAFF.

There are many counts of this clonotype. The CDR3 coding sequence is TGTGCCAGCAGTTTATCATCTGGGACAGGACCCAACGAGCAGTACTTC. This codes for CASSLSSGTGPNEQYF. The chain joins TRBV27 to TRBJ2-7, with 8 bases aligning to TRBD1. Germline V gene data show CDR1 as MNHEY and CDR2 as SMNVEV (reference sequence). CDR3 length: 16 amino acids. J was trimmed by 5 bases and V by 0 bases; bases with no gene match: 9.

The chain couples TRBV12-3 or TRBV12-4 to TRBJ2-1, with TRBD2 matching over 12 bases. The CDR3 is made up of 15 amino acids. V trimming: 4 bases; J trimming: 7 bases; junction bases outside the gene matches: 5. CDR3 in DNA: TGTGCCAGCAGTTACCTAGCGGGGGGGCAAAATGAGCAGTTCTTC. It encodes CASSYLAGGQNEQFF.

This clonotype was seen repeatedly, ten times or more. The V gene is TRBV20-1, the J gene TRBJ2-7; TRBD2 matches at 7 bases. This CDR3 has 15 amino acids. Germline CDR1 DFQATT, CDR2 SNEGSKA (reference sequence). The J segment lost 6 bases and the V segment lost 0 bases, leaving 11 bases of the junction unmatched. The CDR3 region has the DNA TGCAGTGCTAGAGATGCTATTAGCGGGCTTATCGAGCAGTACTTC. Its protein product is CSARDAISGLIEQYF.

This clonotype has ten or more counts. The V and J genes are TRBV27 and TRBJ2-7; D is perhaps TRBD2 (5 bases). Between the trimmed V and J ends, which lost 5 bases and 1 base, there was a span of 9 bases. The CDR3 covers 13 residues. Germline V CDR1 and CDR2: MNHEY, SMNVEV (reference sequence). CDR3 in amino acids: CASSPPGSYEQYF. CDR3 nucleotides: TGTGCCAGCAGTCCTCCGGGGTCCTACGAGCAGTACTTC.

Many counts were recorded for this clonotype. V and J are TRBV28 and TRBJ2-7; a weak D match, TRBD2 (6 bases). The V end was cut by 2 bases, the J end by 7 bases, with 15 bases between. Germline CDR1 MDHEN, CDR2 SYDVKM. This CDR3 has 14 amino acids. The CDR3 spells CASSLERAAREQYF. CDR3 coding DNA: TGTGCCAGCAGTTTAGAGCGGGCGGCTCGAGAGCAGTACTTC. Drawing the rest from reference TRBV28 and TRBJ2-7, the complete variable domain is DVKVTQSSRYLVKRTGEKVFLECVQDMDHENMFWYRQDPGLGLRLIYFSYDVKMKEKGDIPEGYSVSREKKERFSLILESASTNQTSMYLCASSLERAAREQYFGPGTRLTVT.

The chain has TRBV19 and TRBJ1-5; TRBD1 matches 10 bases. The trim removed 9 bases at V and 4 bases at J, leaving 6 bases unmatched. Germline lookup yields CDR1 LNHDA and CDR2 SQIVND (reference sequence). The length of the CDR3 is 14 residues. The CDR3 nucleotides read TGTGCCAGCAGAGGACAGGGGGGAAATCAGCCCCAGCATTTT. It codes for CASRGQGGNQPQHF.

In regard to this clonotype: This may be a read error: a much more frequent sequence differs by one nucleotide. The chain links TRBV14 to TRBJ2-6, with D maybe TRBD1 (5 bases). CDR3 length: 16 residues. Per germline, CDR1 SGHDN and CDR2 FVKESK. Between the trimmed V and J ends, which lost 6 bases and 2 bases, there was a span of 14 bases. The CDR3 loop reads CASRHSGWPGANVLTF. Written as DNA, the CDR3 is TGTGCCAGCAGACATTCAGGGTGGCCTGGGGCCAACGTCCTGACTTTC.

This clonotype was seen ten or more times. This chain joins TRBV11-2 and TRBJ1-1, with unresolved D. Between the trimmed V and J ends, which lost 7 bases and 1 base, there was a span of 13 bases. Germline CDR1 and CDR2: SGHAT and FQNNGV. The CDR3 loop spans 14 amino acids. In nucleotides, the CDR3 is TGTGCCAGCAAAAACGACCCCCCGAACACTGAAGCTTTCTTT. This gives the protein CASKNDPPNTEAFF.

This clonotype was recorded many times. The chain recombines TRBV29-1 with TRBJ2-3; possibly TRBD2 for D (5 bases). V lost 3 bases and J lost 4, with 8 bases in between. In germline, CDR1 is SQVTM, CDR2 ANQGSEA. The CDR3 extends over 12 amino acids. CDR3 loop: CSVDSGADTQYF. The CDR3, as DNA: TGCAGCGTTGACTCCGGGGCAGATACGCAGTATTTT.